The clone carrying this T cell receptor beta chain appeared many times. This specimen belongs to a study of blood T cells in healthy people across ages. Primers used in a second PCR of about 7 to 12 cycles were a sample-barcoded 5' primer and a J-beta primer mix. TCRdb re-called the 5' RACE reads through MiXCR, storing one row per CDR3 protein. The sample lists 1.5 million to 2 million distinct CDR3 sequences; roughly two fifths were seen once. The CDR3 sequence is 14 residues long. Germline loops: CDR1 PRHDT, CDR2 FYEKMQ (reference sequence). V was pared by 2 bases and J by 4 bases, with 10 bases between.

The V call is TRBV13, the J call TRBJ2-3; the D is unclear. Sample: blood. The sequence came from a human donor in good health. CDR3: CASSLPQSSDTQYF. Written as DNA, the CDR3 is TGTGCCAGCAGCTTACCACAGTCTTCAGATACGCAGTATTTT. The full variable domain, its missing parts supplied by reference TRBV13 and TRBJ2-3, is AAGVIQSPRHLIKEKRETATLKCYPIPRHDTVYWYQQGPGQDPQFLISFYEKMQSDKGSIPDRFSAQQFSDYHSELNMSSLELGDSALYFCASSLPQSSDTQYFGPGTRLTVL.